This TCR beta chain originates from a study of PD-L1 blockade in urothelial cancer. On the study more broadly: Atezolizumab (1,200 mg intravenously every 3 weeks) began at some point between 2013 and 2015 for patients. Treatment start was followed by blood analysis at 3 weeks (second dose) and again at 6 weeks.

Remarks on this clone: What it binds is not known.

The sample's time point: pretreatment peripheral blood. Spiked synthetic TCR analogs estimated absolute template abundance per PCR. Libraries were prepared by immunoSEQ multiplex PCR; TCRdb keeps only in-frame clonotypes and omits some of them. In the table there are 70,000 to 75,000 clones, less than 90% of which are singletons. Study findings and constraints: Tumor-linked clones in blood grew more by 3 weeks in durable-benefit patients.

Germline V gene lookup returns CDR1 GTSNPN and CDR2 SVGIG (reference sequence). V lost 6 bases and J lost 3; bases outside the gene matches: 3. This CDR3 is built from 13 residues. The chain combines TRBV30 with TRBJ1-3; 9 bases line up with TRBD1. This sequence was found in a woman in her 70s with urothelial cancer. The sample here was PBMCs, taken around atezolizumab (anti-PD-L1) treatment. CDR3 amino acids: CACLDRGGNTIYF. The CDR3, as DNA: TGTGCCTGCCTGGACAGGGGTGGAAACACCATATATTTT.